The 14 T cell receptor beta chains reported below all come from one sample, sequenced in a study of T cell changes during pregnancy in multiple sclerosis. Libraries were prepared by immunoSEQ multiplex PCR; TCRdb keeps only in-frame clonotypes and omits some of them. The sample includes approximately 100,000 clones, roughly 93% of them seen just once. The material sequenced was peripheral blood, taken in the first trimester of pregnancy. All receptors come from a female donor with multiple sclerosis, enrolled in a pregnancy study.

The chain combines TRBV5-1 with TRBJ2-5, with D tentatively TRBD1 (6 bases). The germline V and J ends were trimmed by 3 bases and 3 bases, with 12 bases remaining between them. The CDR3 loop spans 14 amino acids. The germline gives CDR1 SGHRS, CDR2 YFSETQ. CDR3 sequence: CASSSNRQEETQYF. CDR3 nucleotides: TGCGCCAGCAGCTCAAATCGACAGGAAGAGACCCAGTACTTC.

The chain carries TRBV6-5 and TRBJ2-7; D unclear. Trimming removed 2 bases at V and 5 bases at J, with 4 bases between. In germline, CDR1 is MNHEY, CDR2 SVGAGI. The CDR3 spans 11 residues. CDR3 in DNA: TGTGCCAGCAGTTACCAGGACGAGCAGTACTTC. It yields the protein CASSYQDEQYF.

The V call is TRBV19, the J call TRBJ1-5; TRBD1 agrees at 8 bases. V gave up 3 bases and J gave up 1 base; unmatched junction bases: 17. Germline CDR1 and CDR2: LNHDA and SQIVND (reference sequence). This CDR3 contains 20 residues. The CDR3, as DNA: TGTGCCAGTAGTATTCCTCTGGACAGGGAGGAATCTTGGAGCAATCAGCCCCAGCATTTT. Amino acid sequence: CASSIPLDREESWSNQPQHF.

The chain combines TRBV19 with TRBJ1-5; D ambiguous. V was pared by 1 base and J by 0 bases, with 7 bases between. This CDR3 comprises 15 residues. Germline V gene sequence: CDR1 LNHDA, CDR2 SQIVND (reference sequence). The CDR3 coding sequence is TGTGCCAGTAGTATAGTCCGTAATAGCAATCAGCCCCAGCATTTT. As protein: CASSIVRNSNQPQHF.

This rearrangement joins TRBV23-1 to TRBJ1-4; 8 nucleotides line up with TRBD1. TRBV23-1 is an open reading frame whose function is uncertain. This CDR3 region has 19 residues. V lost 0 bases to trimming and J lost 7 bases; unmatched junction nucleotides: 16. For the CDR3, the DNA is TGCGCCAGCAGTCAATCAAGGCCAGGGGGCGTATGGAGGCTTGAAAAACTGTTTTTT. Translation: CASSQSRPGGVWRLEKLFF.

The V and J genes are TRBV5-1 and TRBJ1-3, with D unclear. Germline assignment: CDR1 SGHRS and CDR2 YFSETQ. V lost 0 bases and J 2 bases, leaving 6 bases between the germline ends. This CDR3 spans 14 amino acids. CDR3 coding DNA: TGCGCCAGCAGCTTGGGAGGCCCTGGAAACACCATATATTTT. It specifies CASSLGGPGNTIYF. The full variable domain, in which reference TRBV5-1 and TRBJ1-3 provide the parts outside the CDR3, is KAGVTQTPRYLIKTRGQQVTLSCSPISGHRSVSWYQQTPGQGLQFLFEYFSETQRNKGNFPGRFSGRQFSNSRSEMNVSTLELGDSALYLCASSLGGPGNTIYFGEGSWLTVV.

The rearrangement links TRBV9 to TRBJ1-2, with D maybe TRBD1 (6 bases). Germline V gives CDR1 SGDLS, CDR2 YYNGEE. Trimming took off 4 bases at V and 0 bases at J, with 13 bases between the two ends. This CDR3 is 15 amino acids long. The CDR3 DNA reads TGTGCCAGCAGCCCGGGGACACAAGCTAACTATGGCTACACCTTC. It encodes CASSPGTQANYGYTF.

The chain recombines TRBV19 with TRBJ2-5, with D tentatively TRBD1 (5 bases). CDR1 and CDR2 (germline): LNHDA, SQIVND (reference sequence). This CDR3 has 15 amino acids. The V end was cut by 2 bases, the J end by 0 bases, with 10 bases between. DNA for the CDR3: TGTGCCAGTAGTATAACAGGCAACAACCAAGAGACCCAGTACTTC. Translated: CASSITGNNQETQYF.

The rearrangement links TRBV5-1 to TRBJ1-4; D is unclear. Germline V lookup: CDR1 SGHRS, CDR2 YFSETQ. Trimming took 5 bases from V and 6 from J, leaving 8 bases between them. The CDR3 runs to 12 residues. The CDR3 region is CASRSVDEKLFF. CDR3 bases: TGCGCCAGCAGAAGCGTCGATGAAAAACTGTTTTTT. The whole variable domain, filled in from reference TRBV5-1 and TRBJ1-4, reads KAGVTQTPRYLIKTRGQQVTLSCSPISGHRSVSWYQQTPGQGLQFLFEYFSETQRNKGNFPGRFSGRQFSNSRSEMNVSTLELGDSALYLCASRSVDEKLFFGSGTQLSVL.

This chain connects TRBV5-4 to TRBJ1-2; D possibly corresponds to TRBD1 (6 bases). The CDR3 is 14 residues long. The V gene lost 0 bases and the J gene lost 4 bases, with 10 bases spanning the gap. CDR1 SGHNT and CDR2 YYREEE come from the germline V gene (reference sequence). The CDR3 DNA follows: TGTGCCAGCAGCTTGGGGACAGCCGCCTATGGCTACACCTTC. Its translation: CASSLGTAAYGYTF.

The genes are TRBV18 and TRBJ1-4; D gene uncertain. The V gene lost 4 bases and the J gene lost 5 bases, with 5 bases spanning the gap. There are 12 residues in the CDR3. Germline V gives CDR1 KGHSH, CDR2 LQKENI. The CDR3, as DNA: TGTGCCAGCTCACGCGGAAATGAAAAACTGTTTTTT. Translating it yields CASSRGNEKLFF.

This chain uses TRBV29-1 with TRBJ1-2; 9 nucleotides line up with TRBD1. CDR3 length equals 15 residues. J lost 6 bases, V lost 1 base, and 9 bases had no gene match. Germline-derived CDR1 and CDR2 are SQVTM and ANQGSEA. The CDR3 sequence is CSVEGPYRGLDGYTF. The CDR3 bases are TGCAGCGTTGAAGGTCCGTACAGGGGGCTGGATGGCTACACCTTC.

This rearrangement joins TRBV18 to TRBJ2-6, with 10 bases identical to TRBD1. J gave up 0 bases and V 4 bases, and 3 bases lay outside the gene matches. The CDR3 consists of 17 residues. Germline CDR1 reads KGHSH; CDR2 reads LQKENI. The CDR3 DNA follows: TGTGCCAGCTCACAGGACAGGGGGGCCTCTGGGGCCAACGTCCTGACTTTC. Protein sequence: CASSQDRGASGANVLTF.

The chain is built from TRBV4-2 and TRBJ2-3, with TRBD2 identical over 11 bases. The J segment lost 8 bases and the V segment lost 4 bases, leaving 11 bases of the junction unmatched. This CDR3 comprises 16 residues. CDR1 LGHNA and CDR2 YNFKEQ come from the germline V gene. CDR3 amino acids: CASSPDSSGGASTQYF. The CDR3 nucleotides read TGTGCCAGCAGCCCCGATAGTAGCGGGGGGGCTAGTACGCAGTATTTT.